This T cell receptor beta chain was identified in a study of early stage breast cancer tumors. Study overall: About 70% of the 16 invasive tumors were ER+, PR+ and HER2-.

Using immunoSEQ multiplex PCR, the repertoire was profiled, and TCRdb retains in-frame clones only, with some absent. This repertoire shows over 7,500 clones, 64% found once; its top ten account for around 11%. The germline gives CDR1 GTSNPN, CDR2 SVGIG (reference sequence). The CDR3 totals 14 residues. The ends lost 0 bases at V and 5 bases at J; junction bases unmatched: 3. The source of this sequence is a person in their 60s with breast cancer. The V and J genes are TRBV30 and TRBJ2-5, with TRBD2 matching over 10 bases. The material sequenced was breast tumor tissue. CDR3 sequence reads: CAWSVLAGRETQYF. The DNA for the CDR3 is TGTGCCTGGAGTGTACTAGCGGGGAGGGAGACCCAGTACTTC. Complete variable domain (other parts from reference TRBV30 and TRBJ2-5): SQTIHQWPATLVQPVGSPLSLECTVEGTSNPNLYWYRQAAGRGLQLLFYSVGIGQISSEVPQNLSASRPQDRQFILSSKKLLLSDSGFYLCAWSVLAGRETQYFGPGTRLLVL.